The clone carrying this TCR beta chain has ten or more counts. The CDR3 loop spans 13 amino acids. V lost 5 bases to trimming and J lost 5 bases, with 12 bases between them. Per the germline V gene, CDR1 is LGHDT and CDR2 is YNNKEL (reference sequence). This sample was included in a study of prognosis after radiotherapy for stage I lung cancer. The study amplified the TCR beta CDR3 region from genomic DNA. This amplification was carried out by two rounds of multiplex PCR. Used in first-round PCR were primers specific to each TRBV and TRBJ gene. Using its own MiXCR run on the multiplex PCR reads, TCRdb lists one record per CDR3 protein. The sample lists about 14,000 distinct CDR3 sequences; approximately 33% were seen once.

The sequencing here drew on PBMCs, taken before or after stereotactic body radiation therapy (not recorded which). The J gene is TRBJ2-5, the V gene TRBV3-1, with D perhaps matching TRBD1 or TRBD2 (5 bases each). This receptor was obtained from a donor aged 50 or older with non-small cell lung cancer. CDR3 amino acids: CASSSRGVETQYF. In nucleotides, the CDR3 is TGTGCCAGCAGCTCTCGGGGCGTGGAGACCCAGTACTTC.